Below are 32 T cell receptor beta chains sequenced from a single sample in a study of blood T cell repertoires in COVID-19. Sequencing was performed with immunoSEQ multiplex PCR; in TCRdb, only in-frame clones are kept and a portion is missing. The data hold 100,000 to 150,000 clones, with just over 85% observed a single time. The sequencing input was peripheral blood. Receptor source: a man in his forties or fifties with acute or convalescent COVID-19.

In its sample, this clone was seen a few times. The CDR3 region is CAWSPPGTFNQPQHF. CDR3 DNA: TGTGCCTGGAGTCCCCCCGGGACTTTCAATCAGCCCCAGCATTTT. The V and J genes are TRBV30 and TRBJ1-5, with D perhaps TRBD1 (5 bases). Trimming removed 2 bases at V and 3 bases at J, with 14 bases between. The CDR3 spans 15 residues. CDR1 GTSNPN and CDR2 SVGIG come from the germline V gene (reference sequence).

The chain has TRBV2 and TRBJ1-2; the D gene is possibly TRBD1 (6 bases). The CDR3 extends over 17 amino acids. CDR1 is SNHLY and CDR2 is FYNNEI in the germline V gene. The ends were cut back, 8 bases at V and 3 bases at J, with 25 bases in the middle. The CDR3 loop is CASPGGQEQAIDYGYTF. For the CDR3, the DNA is TGTGCCAGCCCCGGGGGGCAGGAGCAGGCTATTGACTATGGCTACACCTTC.

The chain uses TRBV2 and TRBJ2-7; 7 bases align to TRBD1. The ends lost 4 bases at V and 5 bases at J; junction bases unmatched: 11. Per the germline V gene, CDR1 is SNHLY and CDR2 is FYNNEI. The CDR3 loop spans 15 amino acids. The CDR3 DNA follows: TGTGCCAGCAGTGGCCAGACAGGGAACGTCCACGAGCAGTACTTC. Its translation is CASSGQTGNVHEQYF. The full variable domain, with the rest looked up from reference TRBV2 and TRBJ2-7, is EPEVTQTPSHQVTQMGQEVILRCVPISNHLYFYWYRQILGQKVEFLVSFYNNEISEKSEIFDDQFSVERPDGSNFTLKIRSTKLEDSAMYFCASSGQTGNVHEQYFGPGTRLTVT.

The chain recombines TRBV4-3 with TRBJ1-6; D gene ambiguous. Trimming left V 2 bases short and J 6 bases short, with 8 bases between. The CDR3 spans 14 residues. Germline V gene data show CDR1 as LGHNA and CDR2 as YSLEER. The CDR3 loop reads CASSQNVLNSPLHF. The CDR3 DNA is TGCGCCAGCAGCCAAAATGTACTTAATTCACCCCTCCACTTT.

CDR3 region: CASSQGQGNTGELFF. The CDR3 coding sequence is TGTGCCAGCAGCCAGGGACAGGGTAACACCGGGGAGCTGTTTTTT. The chain has TRBV7-8 and TRBJ2-2; 9 positions match TRBD1. The V gene end was trimmed by 5 bases and the J gene end by 2 bases; junction bases not matched to a gene: 3. The CDR3 is made up of 15 amino acids. CDR1 is SGHVS and CDR2 is FQNEAQ in the germline V gene.

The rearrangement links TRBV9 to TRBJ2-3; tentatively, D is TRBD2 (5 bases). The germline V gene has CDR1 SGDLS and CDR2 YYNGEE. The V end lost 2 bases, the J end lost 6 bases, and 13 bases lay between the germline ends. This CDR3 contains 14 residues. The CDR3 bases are TGTGCCAGCAGCGTGCGACTACCGCCTGATACGCAGTATTTT. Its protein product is CASSVRLPPDTQYF.

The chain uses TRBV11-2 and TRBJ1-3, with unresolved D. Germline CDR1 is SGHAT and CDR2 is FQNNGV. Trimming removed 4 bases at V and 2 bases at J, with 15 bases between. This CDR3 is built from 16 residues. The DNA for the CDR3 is TGTGCCAGCAGCTCCGTCTACGGAGGACCTGGAAACACCATATATTTT. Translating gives CASSSVYGGPGNTIYF.

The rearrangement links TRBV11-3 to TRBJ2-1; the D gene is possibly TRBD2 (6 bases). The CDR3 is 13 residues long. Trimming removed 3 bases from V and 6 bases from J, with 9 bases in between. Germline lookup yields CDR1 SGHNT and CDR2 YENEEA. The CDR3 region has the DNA TGTGCCAGCAGCTTGGCTAGCGCCAATGAGCAGTTCTTC. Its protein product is CASSLASANEQFF. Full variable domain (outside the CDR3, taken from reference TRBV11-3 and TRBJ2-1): EAGVVQSPRYKIIEKKQPVAFWCNPISGHNTLYWYLQNLGQGPELLIRYENEEAVDDSQLPKDRFSAERLKGVDSTLKIQPAELGDSAVYLCASSLASANEQFFGPGTRLTVL.

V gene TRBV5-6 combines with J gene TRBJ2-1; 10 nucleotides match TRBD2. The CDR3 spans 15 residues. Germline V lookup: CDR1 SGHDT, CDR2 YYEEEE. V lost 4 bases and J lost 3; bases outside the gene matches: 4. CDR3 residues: CASSRRTSGYNEQFF. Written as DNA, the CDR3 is TGTGCCAGCAGCCGAAGGACTAGCGGCTACAATGAGCAGTTCTTC.

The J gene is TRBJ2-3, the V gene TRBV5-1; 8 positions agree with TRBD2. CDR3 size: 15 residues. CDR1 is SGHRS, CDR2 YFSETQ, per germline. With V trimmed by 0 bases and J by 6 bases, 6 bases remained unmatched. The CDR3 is CASSLGIAGRDTQYF. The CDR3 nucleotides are TGCGCCAGCAGCTTGGGAATAGCGGGGAGGGATACGCAGTATTTT.

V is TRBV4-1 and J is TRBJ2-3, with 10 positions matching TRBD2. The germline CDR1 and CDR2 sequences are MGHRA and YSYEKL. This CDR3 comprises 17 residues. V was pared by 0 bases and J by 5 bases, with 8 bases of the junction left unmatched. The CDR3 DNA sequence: TGCGCCAGCAGCCAAGAGAGCCTAGCGGGGGTGAGAGATACGCAGTATTTT. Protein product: CASSQESLAGVRDTQYF.

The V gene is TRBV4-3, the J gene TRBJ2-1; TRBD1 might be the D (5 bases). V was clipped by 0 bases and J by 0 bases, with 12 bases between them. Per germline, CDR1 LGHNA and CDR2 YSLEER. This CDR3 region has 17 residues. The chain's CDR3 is CASSQDSGQGSYNEQFF. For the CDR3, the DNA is TGCGCCAGCAGCCAAGATTCTGGGCAGGGCTCCTACAATGAGCAGTTCTTC.

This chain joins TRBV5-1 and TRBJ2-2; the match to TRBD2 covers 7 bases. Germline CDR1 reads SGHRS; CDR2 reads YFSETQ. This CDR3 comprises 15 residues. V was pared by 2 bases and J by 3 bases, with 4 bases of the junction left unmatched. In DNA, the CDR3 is TGCGCCAGCAGCTTCAGGCTAGCGGACACCGGGGAGCTGTTTTTT. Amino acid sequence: CASSFRLADTGELFF.

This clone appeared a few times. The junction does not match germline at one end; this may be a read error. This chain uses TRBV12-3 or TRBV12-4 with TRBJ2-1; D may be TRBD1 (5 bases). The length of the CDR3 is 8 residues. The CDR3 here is CASSPGIF. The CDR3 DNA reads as TGTGCCAGCAGCCCAGGGATCTTC.

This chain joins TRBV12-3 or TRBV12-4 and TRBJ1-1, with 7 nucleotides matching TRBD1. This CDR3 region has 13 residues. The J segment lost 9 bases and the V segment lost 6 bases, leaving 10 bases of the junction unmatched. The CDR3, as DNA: TGTGCCAGCAGCCCGGGGACAGTTCTCAAAGCTTTCTTT. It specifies CASSPGTVLKAFF.

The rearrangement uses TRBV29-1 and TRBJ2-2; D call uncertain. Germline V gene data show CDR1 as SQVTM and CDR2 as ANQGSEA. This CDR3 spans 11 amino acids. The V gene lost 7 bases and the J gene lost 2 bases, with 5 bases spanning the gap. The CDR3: CSGENTGELFF. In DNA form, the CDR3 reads TGCAGCGGCGAAAACACCGGGGAGCTGTTTTTT.

The CDR3 reads CSATTGEGYTF. CDR3 DNA: TGCAGTGCAACAACAGGGGAAGGCTACACCTTC. The V gene is TRBV20-1, the J gene TRBJ1-2, with 7 nucleotides matching TRBD1. There are 11 residues in the CDR3. V was clipped by 6 bases and J by 8 bases; unmatched bases: 6. In germline, CDR1 is DFQATT, CDR2 SNEGSKA (reference sequence).

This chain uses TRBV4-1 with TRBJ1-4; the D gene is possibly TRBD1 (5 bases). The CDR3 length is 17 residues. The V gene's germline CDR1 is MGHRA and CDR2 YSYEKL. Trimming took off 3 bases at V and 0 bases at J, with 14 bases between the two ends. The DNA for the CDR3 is TGCGCCAGCAGCCAGGGAGGACATGTTGCAACTAATGAAAAACTGTTTTTT. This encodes CASSQGGHVATNEKLFF.

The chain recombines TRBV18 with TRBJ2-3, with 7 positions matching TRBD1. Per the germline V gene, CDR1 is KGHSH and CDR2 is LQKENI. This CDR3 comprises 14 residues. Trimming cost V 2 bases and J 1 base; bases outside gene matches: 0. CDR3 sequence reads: CASSPGTGTDTQYF. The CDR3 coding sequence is TGTGCCAGCTCACCAGGGACAGGCACAGATACGCAGTATTTT. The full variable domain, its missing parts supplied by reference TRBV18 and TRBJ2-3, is NAGVMQNPRHLVRRRGQEARLRCSPMKGHSHVYWYRQLPEEGLKFMVYLQKENIIDESGMPKERFSAEFPKEGPSILRIQQVVRGDSAAYFCASSPGTGTDTQYFGPGTRLTVL.

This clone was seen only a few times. CDR3 protein: CASRPGGVDGYTF. The CDR3 DNA reads TGTGCCAGCAGGCCGGGGGGGGTTGATGGCTACACCTTC. This chain connects TRBV12-3 or TRBV12-4 to TRBJ1-2; TRBD1 is a possible D gene (5 bases). The ends were cut back, 6 bases at V and 6 bases at J, with 14 bases in the middle. The CDR3 is made up of 13 amino acids.

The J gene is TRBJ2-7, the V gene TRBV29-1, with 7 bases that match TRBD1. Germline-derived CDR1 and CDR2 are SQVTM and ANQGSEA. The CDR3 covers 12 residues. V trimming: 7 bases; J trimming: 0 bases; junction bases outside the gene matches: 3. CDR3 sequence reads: CSAQGFSYEQYF. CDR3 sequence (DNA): TGCAGCGCACAGGGGTTCTCCTACGAGCAGTACTTC.

CDR3 amino acids: CASSSRTGPEKLFF. The CDR3 DNA reads TGTGCCAGCAGCTCTCGGACAGGACCTGAAAAACTGTTTTTT. The chain recombines TRBV9 with TRBJ1-4; 7 bases line up with TRBD1. Trimming removed 4 bases from V and 7 bases from J; junction bases left unmatched: 7. Germline V gene sequence: CDR1 SGDLS, CDR2 YYNGEE. The CDR3 has 14 residues.

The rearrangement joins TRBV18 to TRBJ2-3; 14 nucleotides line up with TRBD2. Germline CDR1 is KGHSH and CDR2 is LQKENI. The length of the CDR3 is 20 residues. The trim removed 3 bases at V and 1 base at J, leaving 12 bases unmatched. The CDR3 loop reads CASSPAATSGRAAGTDTQYF. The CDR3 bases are TGTGCCAGCTCACCGGCGGCGACTAGCGGGAGGGCAGCCGGCACAGATACGCAGTATTTT.

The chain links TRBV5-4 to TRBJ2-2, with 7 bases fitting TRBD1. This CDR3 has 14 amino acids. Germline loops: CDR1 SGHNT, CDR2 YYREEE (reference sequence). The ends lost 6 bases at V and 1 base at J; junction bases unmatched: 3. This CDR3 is CASKGTENTGELFF. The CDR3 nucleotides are TGTGCCAGCAAAGGGACAGAGAACACCGGGGAGCTGTTTTTT. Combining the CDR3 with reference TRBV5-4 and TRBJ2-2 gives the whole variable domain ETGVTQSPTHLIKTRGQQVTLRCSSQSGHNTVSWYQQALGQGPQFIFQYYREEENGRGNFPPRFSGLQFPNYSSELNVNALELDDSALYLCASKGTENTGELFFGEGSRLTVL.

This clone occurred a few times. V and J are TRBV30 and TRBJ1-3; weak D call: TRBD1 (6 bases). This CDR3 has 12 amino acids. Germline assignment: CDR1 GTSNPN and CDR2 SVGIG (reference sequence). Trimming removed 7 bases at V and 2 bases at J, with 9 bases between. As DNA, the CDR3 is TGTGCCTCGCGGACAGCTGGAAACACCATATATTTT. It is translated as CASRTAGNTIYF.

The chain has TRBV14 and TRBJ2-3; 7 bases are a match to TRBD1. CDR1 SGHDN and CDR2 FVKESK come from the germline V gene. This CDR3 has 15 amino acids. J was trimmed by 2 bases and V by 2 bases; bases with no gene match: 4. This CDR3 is CASSQRTGLTDTQYF. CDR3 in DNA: TGTGCCAGCAGCCAAAGGACAGGACTCACAGATACGCAGTATTTT.

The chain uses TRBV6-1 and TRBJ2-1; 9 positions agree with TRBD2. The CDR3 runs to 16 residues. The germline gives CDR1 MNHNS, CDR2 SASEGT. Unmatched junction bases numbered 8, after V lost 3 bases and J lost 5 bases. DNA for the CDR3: TGTGCCAGCAGTGAGCTTGGACTAGCGCAAGACAATGAGCAGTTCTTC. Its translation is CASSELGLAQDNEQFF.

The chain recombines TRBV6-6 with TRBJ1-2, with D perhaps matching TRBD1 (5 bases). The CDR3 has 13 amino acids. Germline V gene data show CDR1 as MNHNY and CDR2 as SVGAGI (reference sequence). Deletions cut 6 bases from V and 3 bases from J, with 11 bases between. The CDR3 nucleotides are TGTGCCAGCAGGCCACAGGACCACTATGGCTACACCTTC. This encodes CASRPQDHYGYTF.

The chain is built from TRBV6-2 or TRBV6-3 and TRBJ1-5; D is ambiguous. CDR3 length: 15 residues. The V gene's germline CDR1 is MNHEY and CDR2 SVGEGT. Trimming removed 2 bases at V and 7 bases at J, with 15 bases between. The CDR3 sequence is CASSYPVGGGQPQHF. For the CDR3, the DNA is TGTGCCAGCAGTTACCCCGTGGGAGGCGGGCAGCCCCAGCATTTT.

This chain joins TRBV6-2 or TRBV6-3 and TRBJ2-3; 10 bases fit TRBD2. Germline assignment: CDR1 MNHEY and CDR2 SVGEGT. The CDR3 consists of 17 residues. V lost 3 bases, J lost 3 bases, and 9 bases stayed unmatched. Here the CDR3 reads CASSYELAGVVTDTQYF. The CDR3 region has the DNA TGTGCCAGCAGTTATGAGCTAGCGGGAGTGGTGACAGATACGCAGTATTTT.

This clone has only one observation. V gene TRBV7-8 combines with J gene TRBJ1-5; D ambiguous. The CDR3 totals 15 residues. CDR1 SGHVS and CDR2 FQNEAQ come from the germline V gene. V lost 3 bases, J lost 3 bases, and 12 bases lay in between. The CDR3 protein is CASSFEGSPNQPQHF. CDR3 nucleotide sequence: TGTGCCAGCAGCTTTGAGGGATCCCCCAATCAGCCCCAGCATTTT.

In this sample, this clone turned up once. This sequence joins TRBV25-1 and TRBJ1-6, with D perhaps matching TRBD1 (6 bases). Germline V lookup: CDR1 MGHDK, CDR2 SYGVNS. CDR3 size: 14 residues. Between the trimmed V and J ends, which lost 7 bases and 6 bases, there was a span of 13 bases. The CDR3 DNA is TGTGCCAGCACACAAACAGGGTTTAATTCACCCCTCCACTTT. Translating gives CASTQTGFNSPLHF.